Following are 18 T cell receptor beta chains from one sample sequenced in a study of human T cells and chemical hapten exposure. Time point here: pre-sensitization, week 0. The treatment was: therapeutic diphenylcyclopropenone sensitization with weekly scalp DPC. TCRdb reanalysed the RACE reads using MiXCR and keeps one entry per CDR3 protein. Of 300,000 to 450,000 distinct CDR3 sequences in the sample, 5.1% are singletons; the top ten hold 2.6%. This material consisted of whole blood, taken in connection with sensitization to the hapten diphenylcyclopropenone (DPC). The receptors originated from a woman aged 45-65 years with alopecia areata. Some clones in this sample may be carry-over from other donors' samples.

CDR3 sequence (DNA): TGTGCCAGCAGCTCGTCAGTAGGGGGCCACTATGGCTACACCTTC. It translates to CASSSSVGGHYGYTF. This chain joins TRBV11-2 and TRBJ1-2, with 7 nucleotides matching TRBD1. Germline trimming cut 4 bases from V and 3 bases from J; bases unmatched to any gene: 8. CDR1 and CDR2 from the germline V gene are SGHAT and FQNNGV. This CDR3 has 15 residues.

In its sample, this clonotype was seen a few times. The chain has TRBV3-1 and TRBJ2-2; 7 bases are a match to TRBD2. This CDR3 spans 16 amino acids. Germline values: CDR1 LGHDT, CDR2 YNNKEL (reference sequence). V lost 2 bases and J lost 4; bases outside the gene matches: 7. Here the CDR3 reads CASSQPAGYVTGELFF. CDR3 in DNA: TGTGCCAGCAGCCAACCAGCGGGGTACGTCACCGGGGAGCTGTTTTTT.

The V gene is TRBV20-1, the J gene TRBJ2-3, with D perhaps matching TRBD2 (6 bases). This CDR3 contains 16 residues. CDR1 is DFQATT, CDR2 SNEGSKA, per germline (reference sequence). Trimming cost V 0 bases and J 3 bases, with 16 bases left between them. The chain's CDR3 is CSARDHGGLLTDTQYF. CDR3 DNA sequence: TGCAGTGCTAGAGATCACGGGGGATTATTGACAGATACGCAGTATTTT.

This clonotype was counted at least ten times. This sequence joins TRBV27 and TRBJ2-2; tentative D call: TRBD1 (5 bases). V lost 6 bases to trimming and J lost 0 bases, with 11 bases between them. Germline CDR1 is MNHEY and CDR2 is SMNVEV (reference sequence). CDR3 length: 15 amino acids. The CDR3 spells CASSLLQANTGELFF. CDR3 DNA sequence: TGTGCCAGCAGCCTATTACAGGCGAACACCGGGGAGCTGTTTTTT.

Only a few counts were recorded for this clonotype. The chain couples TRBV12-3 or TRBV12-4 to TRBJ1-3; D remains ambiguous. V lost 1 base to trimming and J lost 0 bases, with 10 bases between them. This CDR3 has 16 amino acids. The CDR3 coding sequence is TGTGCCAGCAGTTTAGGGACGGTGGACTCTGGAAACACCATATATTTT. Its translation: CASSLGTVDSGNTIYF.

This clonotype turned up a few times. The rearrangement joins TRBV6-2 or TRBV6-3 to TRBJ2-3; D is perhaps TRBD1 or TRBD2 (5 bases each). CDR1 MNHEY and CDR2 SVGEGT come from the germline V gene. The CDR3 runs 11 residues. Trimming left V 7 bases short and J 12 bases short, with 14 bases between. CDR3 sequence reads: CASMTGTPQYF. DNA for the CDR3: TGTGCCAGCATGACGGGGACCCCTCAGTATTTT.

The chain employs TRBV20-1 and TRBJ1-1, with no clear D. Trimming took 6 bases from V and 2 from J, leaving 10 bases between them. Germline CDR1 is DFQATT and CDR2 is SNEGSKA (reference sequence). There are 12 residues in the CDR3. CDR3 sequence reads: CSAKPSNTEAFF. CDR3 sequence (DNA): TGCAGTGCCAAGCCCAGTAACACTGAAGCTTTCTTT.

Only a few counts were recorded for this clonotype. A junction boundary mismatches the germline segment, possibly from a read error. This chain uses TRBV20-1 with TRBJ1-5, with D perhaps TRBD1 (6 bases). CDR3 length: 12 residues. Germline V CDR1 and CDR2: DFQATT, SNEGSKA (reference sequence). The CDR3 protein is CSAIQGGQPQRF. CDR3 in DNA: TGCAGTGCTATACAGGGAGGACAGCCCCAGCGTTTT.

The gene calls are TRBV30 and TRBJ2-3; D unclear. Trimming removed 1 base at V and 0 bases at J, with 11 bases between. The CDR3 extends over 15 amino acids. Germline V gives CDR1 GTSNPN, CDR2 SVGIG (reference sequence). The CDR3 DNA reads as TGTGCCTGGAGTGCATTAGGAGCTAGCACAGATACGCAGTATTTT. Translation gives CAWSALGASTDTQYF.

This clonotype was counted many times. This rearrangement joins TRBV25-1 to TRBJ1-5; TRBD1 is a possible D gene (6 bases). V was shortened by 1 base and J by 2 bases, with 12 bases between the two germline ends. The CDR3 sequence is 16 residues long. The V gene's germline CDR1 is MGHDK and CDR2 SYGVNS. The CDR3 here is CASSEWGGQGNQPQHF. CDR3 nucleotide sequence: TGTGCCAGCAGTGAATGGGGGGGCCAGGGCAATCAGCCCCAGCATTTT.

This clonotype was counted ten times or more. The chain uses TRBV28 and TRBJ2-7; 12 nucleotides line up with TRBD1. Germline V lookup: CDR1 MDHEN, CDR2 SYDVKM. The CDR3 loop spans 14 amino acids. With 6 bases clipped from V and 5 bases from J, the junction kept 5 bases outside the gene matches. CDR3 DNA sequence: TGTGCCAGCAGATGGGGACAGGGGGCCCACGAGCAGTACTTC. This gives the protein CASRWGQGAHEQYF. Drawing the rest from reference TRBV28 and TRBJ2-7, the complete variable domain is DVKVTQSSRYLVKRTGEKVFLECVQDMDHENMFWYRQDPGLGLRLIYFSYDVKMKEKGDIPEGYSVSREKKERFSLILESASTNQTSMYLCASRWGQGAHEQYFGPGTRLTVT.

This clonotype was seen a few times. This chain joins TRBV24-1 and TRBJ2-1, with TRBD2 identical over 8 bases. There are 16 residues in the CDR3. Germline assignment: CDR1 KGHDR and CDR2 SFDVKD. The trim removed 5 bases at V and 8 bases at J, leaving 13 bases unmatched. For the CDR3, the DNA is TGTGCCACCAGTGCCCCACAAGCGGGAGTTGATTATGAGCAGTTCTTC. It encodes CATSAPQAGVDYEQFF.

There are many counts of this clonotype. The chain combines TRBV9 with TRBJ1-1, with TRBD1 as a possible D gene (6 bases). Germline CDR1 and CDR2: SGDLS and YYNGEE. Trimming removed 0 bases from V and 7 bases from J, with 13 bases in between. The CDR3 contains 14 residues. The CDR3 sequence is CASSVVGGSDEAFF. CDR3 DNA: TGTGCCAGCAGCGTAGTAGGGGGGAGTGATGAAGCTTTCTTT.

This clonotype was recorded at least ten times. The CDR3 DNA reads TGCGCCAGCAGCTTGGTGGGACTAGCGGCCACAGATACGCAGTATTTT. Translated, it gives CASSLVGLAATDTQYF. The gene calls are TRBV5-1 and TRBJ2-3; 11 nucleotides agree with TRBD2. Unmatched junction bases numbered 2, after V lost 0 bases and J lost 2 bases. Germline loops: CDR1 SGHRS, CDR2 YFSETQ. CDR3 length: 16 amino acids.

The CDR3 loop is CASSLGGPARINNEQFF. DNA of the CDR3: TGTGCCAGCAGCTTAGGGGGGCCGGCACGAATAAACAATGAGCAGTTCTTC. V usage is TRBV7-2 and J usage is TRBJ2-1; D is perhaps TRBD1 (6 bases). Germline CDR1 SGHTA, CDR2 FQGNSA. The CDR3 spans 17 residues. Trimming removed 1 base from V and 5 bases from J, with 18 bases in between.

The CDR3: CASSYRRGGRDTQYF. The CDR3 DNA sequence: TGTGCCAGCAGTTATAGGCGGGGGGGAAGAGATACGCAGTATTTT. The V gene is TRBV6-5, the J gene TRBJ2-3; 9 bases line up with TRBD2. V lost 3 bases and J lost 5; bases outside the gene matches: 6. Germline V gene sequence: CDR1 MNHEY, CDR2 SVGAGI. This CDR3 region has 15 residues.

The sample holds many counts of this clonotype. The gene calls are TRBV3-1 and TRBJ1-5; D unresolved. The V gene's germline CDR1 is LGHDT and CDR2 YNNKEL (reference sequence). This CDR3 has 13 amino acids. The V gene lost 0 bases and the J gene lost 6 bases, with 6 bases spanning the gap. The CDR3 nucleotides read TGTGCCAGCAGCCAAGACGGTGTTCAGCCCCAGCATTTT. It specifies CASSQDGVQPQHF.

This clonotype was seen only a few times. V and J are TRBV10-3 and TRBJ2-5; D unclear. Germline CDR1 is ENHRY and CDR2 is SYGVKD. The CDR3 extends over 13 amino acids. The CDR3 here is CANQARVQETQYF. The CDR3 DNA is TGTGCGAATCAAGCACGGGTACAAGAGACCCAGTACTTC.